The 32 T cell receptor beta chains below all came from one sample that was sequenced in a study of blood T cell repertoires in COVID-19. The protocol was immunoSEQ multiplex PCR, while the TCRdb copy is restricted to in-frame clones and leaves out a portion. The repertoire has about 170,000 clones, less than 85% of them found once; the top ten carry less than 3.5%. Sequenced material: peripheral blood. The receptors were sampled from a human donor with acute or convalescent COVID-19. The donor label of this sample is uncertain.

This rearrangement joins TRBV27 to TRBJ1-5, with 7 bases identical to TRBD1. CDR3 length equals 15 residues. Germline lookup yields CDR1 MNHEY and CDR2 SMNVEV (reference sequence). V was pared by 3 bases and J by 1 base, with 3 bases of the junction left unmatched. For the CDR3, the DNA is TGTGCCAGCAGTTTTAGGGGGCAGAGCAATCAGCCCCAGCATTTT. This translates into CASSFRGQSNQPQHF.

This chain connects TRBV28 to TRBJ1-2; possible D gene TRBD1, 5 bases. Trimming took off 2 bases at V and 3 bases at J, with 10 bases between the two ends. The CDR3 contains 14 residues. The germline V gene encodes CDR1 MDHEN and CDR2 SYDVKM. CDR3 region: CASSLRGRYYGYTF. In DNA, the CDR3 is TGTGCCAGCAGTTTAAGGGGAAGGTACTATGGCTACACCTTC.

The rearrangement links TRBV24-1 to TRBJ2-5, with a weak D call TRBD1 (5 bases). Trimming shortened V by 2 bases and J by 5 bases, and 17 bases separated the two germline ends. Germline values: CDR1 KGHDR, CDR2 SFDVKD. The CDR3 runs 16 residues. The CDR3 sequence is CATSDSGQGAVETQYF. The DNA of the CDR3 is TGTGCCACCAGTGATTCGGGTCAAGGGGCGGTGGAGACCCAGTACTTC.

This sequence joins TRBV2 and TRBJ1-1; TRBD1 aligns across 7 bases. Losses at the gene ends were 6 bases for V and 2 bases for J; bases not matched to a gene: 6. Germline-derived CDR1 and CDR2 are SNHLY and FYNNEI. The CDR3 totals 14 residues. DNA for the CDR3: TGTGCCAGCAGACCAGGGACAGTCAACACTGAAGCTTTCTTT. Protein sequence: CASRPGTVNTEAFF.

There are a few counts of this clone. This sequence joins TRBV14 and TRBJ2-7; D is unresolved. V was cut by 3 bases and J by 2 bases, with 5 bases left in between. Germline CDR1 and CDR2: SGHDN and FVKESK. The CDR3 is 12 amino acids. CDR3 nucleotide sequence: TGTGCCAGCAGCCAGTTCACCTACGAGCAGTACTTC. It translates to CASSQFTYEQYF.

This clone was counted a single time. The chain employs TRBV5-6 and TRBJ1-1; 8 positions match TRBD1. Losses at the gene ends were 3 bases for V and 7 bases for J; bases not matched to a gene: 20. From germline, CDR1 is SGHDT and CDR2 YYEEEE. The CDR3 consists of 18 residues. The CDR3 loop is CASSSTGTGKRGSNEAFF. The CDR3 DNA reads TGTGCCAGCAGCTCCACCGGGACAGGCAAAAGGGGGTCTAATGAAGCTTTCTTT.

V is TRBV30 and J is TRBJ1-2; D uncertain. The CDR3 contains 13 residues. Between the trimmed V and J ends, which lost 4 bases and 7 bases, there was a span of 16 bases. Germline loops: CDR1 GTSNPN, CDR2 SVGIG (reference sequence). CDR3 sequence (DNA): TGTGCCTGGACTCTGTCGGGGATTGGTGGCTACACCTTC. Encoded protein: CAWTLSGIGGYTF.

The V call is TRBV3-1 (or the pseudogene TRBV3-2), the J call TRBJ2-1; unclear D gene. CDR3 size: 12 residues. The germline V and J ends were trimmed by 3 bases and 5 bases, with 5 bases remaining between them. Germline CDR1 and CDR2: LGHDT and YNNKEL (reference sequence). The DNA of the CDR3 is TGTGCCAGCAGCCAGGGCCACAATGAGCAGTTCTTC. Its translation is CASSQGHNEQFF.

This rearrangement joins TRBV5-1 to TRBJ2-1; 8 bases map to TRBD2. Germline trimming cut 6 bases from V and 4 bases from J; bases unmatched to any gene: 18. CDR1 is SGHRS and CDR2 is YFSETQ in the germline V gene. The CDR3 contains 18 residues. The CDR3 bases are TGCGCCAGCACTCGGGGGCGGGGGGACCGAATCATGTACAATGAGCAGTTCTTC. It encodes CASTRGRGDRIMYNEQFF.

The rearrangement joins TRBV7-2 to TRBJ1-5; 10 bases agree with TRBD1. Losses at the gene ends were 5 bases for V and 6 bases for J; bases not matched to a gene: 7. The CDR3 covers 15 residues. Germline V gene sequence: CDR1 SGHTA, CDR2 FQGNSA. CDR3 protein: CASSPTGGQGQPQHF. CDR3 nucleotide sequence: TGTGCCAGCAGCCCGACAGGGGGCCAGGGTCAGCCCCAGCATTTT. Combining the CDR3 with reference TRBV7-2 and TRBJ1-5 gives the whole variable domain GAGVSQSPSNKVTEKGKDVELRCDPISGHTALYWYRQSLGQGLEFLIYFQGNSAPDKSGLPSDRFSAERTGGSVSTLTIQRTQQEDSAVYLCASSPTGGQGQPQHFGDGTRLSIL.

This clone came up once. The rearrangement links TRBV28 to TRBJ1-2, with D perhaps matching TRBD1 (6 bases). V lost 4 bases and J lost 0, with 9 bases in between. The CDR3 extends over 14 amino acids. Looked up from germline, CDR1 is MDHEN and CDR2 is SYDVKM. CDR3 in DNA: TGTGCCAGCAGTTATACAGGGCCTAACTATGGCTACACCTTC. Amino acid sequence: CASSYTGPNYGYTF.

This clone has a single count. The V call is TRBV18, the J call TRBJ1-4; 7 positions agree with TRBD1. The CDR3 spans 13 residues. V lost 6 bases and J lost 4; bases outside the gene matches: 2. The germline gives CDR1 KGHSH, CDR2 LQKENI. The CDR3 nucleotides read TGTGCCAGCTCTTGGGACAGTAATGAAAAACTGTTTTTT. Its translation: CASSWDSNEKLFF.

The chain is built from TRBV6-5 and TRBJ1-4; TRBD1 aligns across 8 bases. Germline V CDR1 and CDR2: MNHEY, SVGAGI. The CDR3 loop spans 14 amino acids. Losses at the gene ends were 6 bases for V and 2 bases for J; bases not matched to a gene: 2. CDR3 bases: TGTGCCAGCAGGCAGGGGGCTACTAATGAAAAACTGTTTTTT. Amino acids: CASRQGATNEKLFF.

The chain employs TRBV19 and TRBJ1-1; maybe TRBD1 (6 bases). Germline CDR1 is LNHDA and CDR2 is SQIVND (reference sequence). The V end was cut by 10 bases, the J end by 8 bases, with 14 bases between. The CDR3 covers 11 residues. CDR3 in amino acids: CATLTGIEAFF. The DNA for the CDR3 is TGTGCCACCCTTACAGGGATAGAAGCTTTCTTT.

This chain connects TRBV5-6 to TRBJ2-7; D is possibly TRBD1 (6 bases). Trimming took 2 bases from V and 0 from J, leaving 9 bases between them. The CDR3 loop spans 14 amino acids. The germline CDR1 and CDR2 sequences are SGHDT and YYEEEE. The CDR3 here is CASSFDRSSYEQYF. DNA of the CDR3: TGTGCCAGCAGCTTTGACAGGAGCTCCTACGAGCAGTACTTC.

The rearrangement joins TRBV4-1 to TRBJ2-3; 10 nucleotides match TRBD2. The V gene's germline CDR1 is MGHRA and CDR2 YSYEKL. This CDR3 is built from 17 residues. The trim removed 1 base at V and 2 bases at J, leaving 6 bases unmatched. As DNA, the CDR3 is TGCGCCAGCAGCCAAGGGTGGAGCGGGGGGGTCACAGATACGCAGTATTTT. Its protein is CASSQGWSGGVTDTQYF.

This clone is a singleton in its sample. The chain links TRBV5-1 to TRBJ2-2; D is perhaps TRBD2 (6 bases). Per germline, CDR1 SGHRS and CDR2 YFSETQ. The CDR3 spans 15 residues. The V end lost 2 bases, the J end lost 0 bases, and 8 bases lay between the germline ends. The CDR3 DNA reads TGCGCCAGCAGCTTCCGGGGGACGAACACCGGGGAGCTGTTTTTT. It specifies CASSFRGTNTGELFF.

The chain links TRBV4-2 to TRBJ1-5; TRBD1 matches at 7 bases. J lost 6 bases, V lost 1 base, and 6 bases had no gene match. The CDR3 covers 15 residues. Germline CDR1 LGHNA, CDR2 YNFKEQ. The DNA for the CDR3 is TGTGCCAGCAGCCAAGCCGGACAGGAGGGTCAGCCCCAGCATTTT. As protein: CASSQAGQEGQPQHF.

CDR3 nucleotide sequence: TGTGCCAGCAGCGTAGATGGGCCAGGGGTAAGAACCTACAATGAGCAGTTCTTC. It specifies CASSVDGPGVRTYNEQFF. The chain combines TRBV9 with TRBJ2-1; D is perhaps TRBD1 (6 bases). Trimming left V 0 bases short and J 2 bases short, with 18 bases between. CDR3 length: 18 amino acids. Germline CDR1 and CDR2: SGDLS and YYNGEE.

The V and J genes are TRBV5-4 and TRBJ2-1; TRBD1 is a possible D gene (7 bases). Between the trimmed V and J ends, which lost 3 bases and 3 bases, there was a span of 13 bases. Germline CDR1 SGHNT, CDR2 YYREEE (reference sequence). The CDR3 has 15 residues. This chain's CDR3 is CASSSRRDSYNEQFF. In DNA form, the CDR3 reads TGTGCCAGCAGCTCGAGGAGGGACAGCTACAATGAGCAGTTCTTC.

CDR3 sequence: CASSYRPRTGPNSQHF. CDR3 DNA sequence: TGTGCCAGCAGTTACAGACCTAGGACAGGCCCCAACTCCCAGCATTTT. This chain uses TRBV6-2 or TRBV6-3 with TRBJ1-5; 7 bases fit TRBD1. The V segment lost 2 bases and the J segment 11 bases; nucleotides outside the gene matches: 15. CDR3 size: 16 residues. CDR1 MNHEY and CDR2 SVGEGT come from the germline V gene.

The CDR3 DNA is TGTGCCAGCAGCAAGGCAGGGGGCTCCTCTAATGAAAAACTGTTTTTT. It translates to CASSKAGGSSNEKLFF. The rearrangement joins TRBV5-4 to TRBJ1-4; 8 bases are shared with TRBD1. Germline V gives CDR1 SGHNT, CDR2 YYREEE (reference sequence). There are 16 residues in the CDR3. V gave up 4 bases and J gave up 3 bases; unmatched junction bases: 8.

This clone was observed many times. This chain links TRBV19 with TRBJ1-5; 8 bases are a match to TRBD1. Germline CDR1 reads LNHDA; CDR2 reads SQIVND (reference sequence). The CDR3 has 17 amino acids. V lost 5 bases, J lost 1 base, and 10 bases stayed unmatched. CDR3 nucleotide sequence: TGTGCCAGTAGTCCACGGACAGGGAGTGGGAGCAATCAGCCCCAGCATTTT. Translation: CASSPRTGSGSNQPQHF.

The rearrangement links TRBV6-4 to TRBJ2-7; 8 nucleotides agree with TRBD2. Germline CDR1 is MRHNA and CDR2 is SNTAGT. V shed 6 bases, J shed 5 bases, and the junction held 12 bases outside the gene matches. This CDR3 is 15 amino acids long. CDR3 amino acids: CASSQGGTRGNEQYF. In nucleotides, the CDR3 is TGTGCCAGCAGCCAGGGTGGGACTAGAGGAAACGAGCAGTACTTC.

The rearrangement links TRBV28 to TRBJ2-3; 9 bases fit TRBD1. The germline V gene has CDR1 MDHEN and CDR2 SYDVKM. This CDR3 has 23 amino acids. The ends lost 5 bases at V and 2 bases at J; junction bases unmatched: 29. CDR3 loop: CASSRPGQGRPGRLSSVTDTQYF. The CDR3 DNA sequence: TGTGCCAGCAGTCGACCGGGACAGGGCCGACCGGGCAGACTAAGCTCGGTCACAGATACGCAGTATTTT.

This clone was seen just once. V usage is TRBV30 and J usage is TRBJ2-7; 7 bases fit TRBD2. The CDR3 contains 13 residues. From germline, CDR1 is GTSNPN and CDR2 SVGIG (reference sequence). Germline trimming cut 2 bases from V and 3 bases from J; bases unmatched to any gene: 4. Here the CDR3 reads CAWSPWTSYEQYF. Written as DNA, the CDR3 is TGTGCCTGGAGTCCCTGGACTAGCTACGAGCAGTACTTC.

This clone has a handful of counts. CDR3 region: CASGSYSYNEQFF. Written as DNA, the CDR3 is TGCGCCAGCGGCTCATACAGCTACAATGAGCAGTTCTTC. The J gene is TRBJ2-1, the V gene TRBV5-1, with D uncertain. The CDR3 length is 13 residues. Germline V gene lookup returns CDR1 SGHRS and CDR2 YFSETQ. V lost 7 bases to trimming and J lost 3 bases, with 11 bases between them.

The chain is built from TRBV5-1 and TRBJ2-3; the match to TRBD2 covers 9 bases. Losses at the gene ends were 0 bases for V and 6 bases for J; bases not matched to a gene: 5. The germline CDR1 and CDR2 sequences are SGHRS and YFSETQ. The CDR3 runs 15 residues. The CDR3 is CASSLVGTSLDTQYF. The CDR3 DNA reads TGCGCCAGCAGCTTGGTGGGGACTAGCTTGGATACGCAGTATTTT.

This chain uses TRBV10-3 with TRBJ2-7; TRBD2 matches at 8 bases. V shed 4 bases, J shed 7 bases, and the junction held 15 bases outside the gene matches. CDR3 length: 16 amino acids. Germline CDR1 and CDR2: ENHRY and SYGVKD. CDR3 in amino acids: CAISGPLSGGGWEQYF. CDR3 coding DNA: TGTGCCATCAGTGGGCCCCTAAGCGGGGGCGGCTGGGAGCAGTACTTC.

At least ten counts were recorded for this clone. V usage is TRBV7-9 and J usage is TRBJ1-2; 9 bases are a match to TRBD1. Germline values: CDR1 SEHNR, CDR2 FQNEAQ (reference sequence). V lost 6 bases to trimming and J lost 6 bases; unmatched junction nucleotides: 5. This CDR3 has 13 residues. As DNA, the CDR3 is TGTGCCAGCAGTACAGGGGGCATGAATGGCTACACCTTC. This translates into CASSTGGMNGYTF.

The chain is built from TRBV24-1 and TRBJ2-5, with D tentatively TRBD2 (6 bases). The CDR3 sequence is 12 residues long. Trimming took off 9 bases at V and 2 bases at J, with 9 bases between the two ends. CDR1 and CDR2 from the germline V gene are KGHDR and SFDVKD. CDR3 nucleotides: TGTGCCACCGGGGAGGTACAAGAGACCCAGTACTTC. This encodes CATGEVQETQYF.

This clone was seen a few times. This chain links TRBV6-5 with TRBJ1-2; D may be TRBD1 (6 bases). V was trimmed by 8 bases and J by 3 bases, leaving 16 bases between them. Per germline, CDR1 MNHEY and CDR2 SVGAGI. The CDR3 contains 14 residues. The CDR3 DNA reads TGTGCCAGCTTGGGGCGGGGGCCGGACTATGGCTACACCTTC. Translated, it gives CASLGRGPDYGYTF.